This T cell receptor beta chain was retrieved from a study of blood T cell repertoires in COVID-19. Assay used: immunoSEQ multiplex PCR; TCRdb lists only in-frame clones, some missing. In the table there are 150,000 to 200,000 clones, more than 60% of which are singletons. This clone appeared a few times. Losses at the gene ends were 2 bases for V and 5 bases for J; bases not matched to a gene: 6. CDR1 and CDR2 from the germline V gene are SGHKS and YYEKEE (reference sequence). The CDR3 is 16 residues long. The receptor was derived from a man aged 60 to 69 with acute or convalescent COVID-19. V is TRBV5-5 and J is TRBJ1-6; 8 bases line up with TRBD1. The sample taken for sequencing was peripheral blood. DNA of the CDR3: TGTGCCAGCAGCTTTACAGACAGGGGACATAATTCACCCCTCCACTTT. This sequence encodes CASSFTDRGHNSPLHF.